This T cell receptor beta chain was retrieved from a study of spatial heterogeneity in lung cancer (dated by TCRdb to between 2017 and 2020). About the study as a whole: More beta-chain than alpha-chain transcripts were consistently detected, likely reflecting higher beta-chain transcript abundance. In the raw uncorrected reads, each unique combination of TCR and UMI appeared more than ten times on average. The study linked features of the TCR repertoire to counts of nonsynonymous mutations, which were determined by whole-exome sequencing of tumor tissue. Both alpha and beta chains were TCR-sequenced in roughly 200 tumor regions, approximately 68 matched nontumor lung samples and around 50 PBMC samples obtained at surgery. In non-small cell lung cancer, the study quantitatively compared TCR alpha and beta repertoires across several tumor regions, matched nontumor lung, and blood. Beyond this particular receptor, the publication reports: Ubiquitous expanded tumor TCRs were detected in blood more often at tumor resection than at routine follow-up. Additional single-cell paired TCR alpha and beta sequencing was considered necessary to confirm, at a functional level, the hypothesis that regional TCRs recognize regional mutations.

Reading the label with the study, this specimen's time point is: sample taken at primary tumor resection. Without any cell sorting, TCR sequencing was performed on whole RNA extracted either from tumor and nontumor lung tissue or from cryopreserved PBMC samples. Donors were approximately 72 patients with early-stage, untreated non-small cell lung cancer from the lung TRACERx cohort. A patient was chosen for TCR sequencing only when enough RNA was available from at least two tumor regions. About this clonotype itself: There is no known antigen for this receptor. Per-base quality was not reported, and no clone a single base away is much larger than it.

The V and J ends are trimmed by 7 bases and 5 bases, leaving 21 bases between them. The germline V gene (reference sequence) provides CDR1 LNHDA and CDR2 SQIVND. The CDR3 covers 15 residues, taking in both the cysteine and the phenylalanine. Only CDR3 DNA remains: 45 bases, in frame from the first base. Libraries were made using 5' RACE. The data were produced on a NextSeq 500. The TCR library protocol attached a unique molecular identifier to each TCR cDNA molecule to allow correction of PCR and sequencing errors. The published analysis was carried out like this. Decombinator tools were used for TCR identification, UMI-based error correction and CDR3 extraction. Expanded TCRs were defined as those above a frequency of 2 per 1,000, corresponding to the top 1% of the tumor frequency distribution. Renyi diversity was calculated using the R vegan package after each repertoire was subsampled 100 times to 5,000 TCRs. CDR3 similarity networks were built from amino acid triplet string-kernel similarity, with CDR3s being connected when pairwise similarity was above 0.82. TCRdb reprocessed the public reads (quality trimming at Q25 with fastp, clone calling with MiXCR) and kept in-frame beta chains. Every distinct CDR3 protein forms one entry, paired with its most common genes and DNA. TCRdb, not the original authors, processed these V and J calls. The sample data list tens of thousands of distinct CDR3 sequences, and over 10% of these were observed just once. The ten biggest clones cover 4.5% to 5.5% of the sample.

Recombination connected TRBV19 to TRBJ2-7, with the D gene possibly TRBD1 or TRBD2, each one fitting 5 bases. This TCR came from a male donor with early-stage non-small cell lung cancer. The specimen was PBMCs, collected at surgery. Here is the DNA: TGTGCCAGTAACCTTGGTAGGGGACCTGGGGACGAGCAGTACTTC. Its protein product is CASNLGRGPGDEQYF.